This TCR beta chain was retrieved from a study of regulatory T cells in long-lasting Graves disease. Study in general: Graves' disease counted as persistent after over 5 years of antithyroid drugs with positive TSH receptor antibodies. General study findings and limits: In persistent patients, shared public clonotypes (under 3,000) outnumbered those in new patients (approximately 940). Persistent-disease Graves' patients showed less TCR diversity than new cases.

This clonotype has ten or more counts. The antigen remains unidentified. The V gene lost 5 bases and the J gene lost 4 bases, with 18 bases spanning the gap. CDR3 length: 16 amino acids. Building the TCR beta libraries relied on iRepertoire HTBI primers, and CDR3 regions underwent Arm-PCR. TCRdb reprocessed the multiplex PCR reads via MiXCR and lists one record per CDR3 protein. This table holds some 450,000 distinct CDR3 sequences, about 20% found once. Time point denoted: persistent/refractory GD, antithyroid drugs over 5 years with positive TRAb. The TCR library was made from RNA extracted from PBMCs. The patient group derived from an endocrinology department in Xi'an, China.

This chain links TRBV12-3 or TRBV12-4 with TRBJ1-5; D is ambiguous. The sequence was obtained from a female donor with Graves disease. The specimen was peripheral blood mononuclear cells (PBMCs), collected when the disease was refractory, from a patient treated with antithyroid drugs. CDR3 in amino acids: CASSVRPRTGNQPQHF. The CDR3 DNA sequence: TGTGCCAGCAGTGTAAGACCACGAACGGGTAATCAGCCCCAGCATTTT.